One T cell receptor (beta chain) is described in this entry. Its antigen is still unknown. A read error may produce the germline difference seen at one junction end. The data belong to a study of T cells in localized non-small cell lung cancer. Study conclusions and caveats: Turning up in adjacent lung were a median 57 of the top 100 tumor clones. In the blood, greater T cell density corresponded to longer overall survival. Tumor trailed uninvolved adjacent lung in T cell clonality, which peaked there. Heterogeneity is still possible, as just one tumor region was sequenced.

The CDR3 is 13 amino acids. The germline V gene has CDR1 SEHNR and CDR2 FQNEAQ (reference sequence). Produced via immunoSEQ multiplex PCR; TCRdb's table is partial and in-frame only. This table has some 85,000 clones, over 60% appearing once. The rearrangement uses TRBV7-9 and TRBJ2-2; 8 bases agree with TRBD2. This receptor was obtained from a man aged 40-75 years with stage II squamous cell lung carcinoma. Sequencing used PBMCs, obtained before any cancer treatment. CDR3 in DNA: TGTGCCAAAACGGGAGGGAACCCCGGGGAGCTGTTTTTT. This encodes CAKTGGNPGELFF.